A selection of T cell receptor beta chains follows, all from one sample in a study of long-term antiretroviral therapy in people with HIV. Sequencing used immunoSEQ multiplex PCR; TCRdb keeps in-frame clones, though not all of them. The data contain approximately 15,000 clones, roughly 75% of them singletons. Material: unsorted PBMCs, obtained 1.5 years before starting antiretroviral therapy. The receptors were gathered from a woman aged 45 to 65 with HIV. The CDR3 runs from the conserved cysteine through the conserved F or W. D genes are given only for firm matches. The size of a clone is reported for some rows only, either as once, few or many, or as a class for expanded clones.

v_call,j_call,clone_size,d_call,cdr3_nt,cdr3_aa
TRBV5-8,TRBJ1-1,-,TRBD1,TGTGCCAGCAGCAGACGGGACAGGCGGACTGAAGCTTTCTTT,CASSRRDRRTEAFF
TRBV29-1,TRBJ2-3,-,TRBD2,TGCAGCGTTTGCTCGCGGGGGGGCACAGATACGCAGTATTTT,CSVCSRGGTDTQYF
TRBV7-8,TRBJ1-1,-,-,TGTGCCAGCAGCCCCAGGGGTAACACTGAAGCTTTCTTT,CASSPRGNTEAFF
TRBV19,TRBJ1-2,once,-,TGTGCCAGTAGTATAGTTGGAGGATCTAACTATGGCTACACCTTC,CASSIVGGSNYGYTF
TRBV6-5,TRBJ2-3,-,TRBD2,TGTGCCAGCAGCCATCTAGCGGGGGGGGCAGATACGCAGTATTTT,CASSHLAGGADTQYF
TRBV5-4,TRBJ2-2,-,-,TGTGCCAGCAGCTTGAATGGCGGGTTTGGGACCGGGGAGCTGTTTTTT,CASSLNGGFGTGELFF
TRBV30,TRBJ1-1,-,TRBD1,TGTGCCTGGAGCCCAGACAGGGGGGACACTGAAGCTTTCTTT,CAWSPDRGDTEAFF
TRBV6-5,TRBJ2-3,-,-,TGTGCCAGCAGTTACGGACCTCCAGATACGCAGTATTTT,CASSYGPPDTQYF
TRBV18,TRBJ2-3,large,-,TGTGCCAGCTCCGCTCCCCCAGATACGCAGTATTTT,CASSAPPDTQYF
TRBV19,TRBJ2-2,-,-,TGTGCCAGTAGTATACAGGGTTTCACCGGGGAGCTGTTTTTT,CASSIQGFTGELFF
TRBV5-1,TRBJ2-1,-,TRBD1,TGCGCCAGCAGCTTAACGGTGACAGGGTACAATGAGCAGTTCTTC,CASSLTVTGYNEQFF
TRBV30,TRBJ2-2,-,TRBD2,TGTGCCTGTCCGGCCCCGGCGGGGGGGCACACCGGGGAGCTGTTTTTT,CACPAPAGGHTGELFF
TRBV19,TRBJ1-1,once,TRBD1,TGTGCCAGTAGTAGGCCCCGGGACAGTGAAGCTTTCTTT,CASSRPRDSEAFF
TRBV6-1,TRBJ1-1,-,-,TGTGCCAGCAGTGATGACGTGCTGAACACTGAAGCTTTCTTT,CASSDDVLNTEAFF
TRBV7-6,TRBJ2-2,-,TRBD2,TGTGCCAGCAGCTTAGCTGGCGGGGGGGCCGGTATCGGGGAGCTGTTTTTT,CASSLAGGGAGIGELFF
TRBV28,TRBJ2-7,-,-,TGTGCCAGCAGTTTACTGGACAGACTTTACGAGCAGTACTTC,CASSLLDRLYEQYF
TRBV27,TRBJ1-5,-,TRBD1,TGTGCCAGCAGTCCATTACAGGGGGCAGGTCAGCCCCAGCATTTT,CASSPLQGAGQPQHF
TRBV5-4,TRBJ2-1,-,TRBD1,TGTGCCAGCAGATGGACAGGGGCGGACAATGAGCAGTTCTTC,CASRWTGADNEQFF
TRBV14,TRBJ2-7,-,-,TGTGCCAGCAGCCAGGGGGAAGGCTACGAGCAGTACTTC,CASSQGEGYEQYF
TRBV7-9,TRBJ2-1,-,TRBD1,TGTGCCAGCGGGACAGGGGTCGAGCAGTTCTTC,CASGTGVEQFF
TRBV18,TRBJ1-6,-,-,TGTGCCAGCTCACCCAGTATCAGGGATTCACCCCTCCACTTT,CASSPSIRDSPLHF
TRBV5-5,TRBJ1-3,-,-,TGTGCCAGCAGCTTGTCCAGGGACATCGTATCTGGAAACACCATATATTTT,CASSLSRDIVSGNTIYF
TRBV6-6,TRBJ1-5,-,-,TGTGCCAGCAGCCACGGACAGTTAAATCAGCCCCAGCATTTT,CASSHGQLNQPQHF
TRBV18,TRBJ2-7,-,TRBD1,TGTGCCAGCTCACCAAGGACAGGGGACGAGCAGTACTTC,CASSPRTGDEQYF
TRBV5-4,TRBJ2-1,-,-,TGTGCCAGCAGCTTGGCCGAGAGCTCCTACAATGAGCAGTTCTTC,CASSLAESSYNEQFF
TRBV7-9,TRBJ1-6,-,TRBD1,TGTGCCAGCAGCAAAGGGACAGGGGGCCACTCACCCCTCCACTTT,CASSKGTGGHSPLHF
TRBV19,TRBJ1-4,-,-,TGTGCCAGTAGTGTCAACAGAAATGAAAAACTGTTTTTT,CASSVNRNEKLFF
TRBV19,TRBJ2-3,-,-,TGTGCCAGTAGTATCCGTGGGCCGGGAGATACGCAGTATTTT,CASSIRGPGDTQYF
TRBV28,TRBJ1-5,-,-,TGTGCCAGCAGTTCGGATCTTGGGAGCAATCAGCCCCAGCATTTT,CASSSDLGSNQPQHF
TRBV6-1,TRBJ1-3,-,-,TGTGCCAGCTCCCAGTCTGGAAACACCATATATTTT,CASSQSGNTIYF
TRBV7-2,TRBJ2-2,-,-,TGTGCCAGCAGCTTAGTCGGAAGTTTCGTGCCGACCGGGGAGCTGTTTTTT,CASSLVGSFVPTGELFF
TRBV29-1,TRBJ2-5,-,-,TGCAGCGTTACAGAGGTGACCCAGTACTTC,CSVTEVTQYF
TRBV19,TRBJ1-2,-,-,TGTGCCAGTAGTATCGGGACACCAACATCGAACTATGGCTACACCTTC,CASSIGTPTSNYGYTF
TRBV7-8,TRBJ1-3,-,-,TGTGCCAGCAGCCCTCGGACGGCTAGCTCTGGAAACACCATATATTTT,CASSPRTASSGNTIYF
TRBV2,TRBJ2-6,-,TRBD2,TGTGCCAGCAGGAGTGCGGGGGGGCCCGGGGCCAACGTCCTGACTTTC,CASRSAGGPGANVLTF
TRBV19,TRBJ2-3,few,TRBD2,TGTGCCAGTAGTATAGGGGGGGTAGGAAGCGGGGTAAATACGCAGTATTTT,CASSIGGVGSGVNTQYF
TRBV5-1,TRBJ2-5,-,TRBD2,TGCGCCAGCAGCTTGGGACTAGCGGGGGGAGCGGAGACCCAGTACTTC,CASSLGLAGGAETQYF
TRBV6-4,TRBJ1-5,-,TRBD1,TGTGCCAGCAGCTGTGACAGGGGGCCTCAGCCCCAGCATTTT,CASSCDRGPQPQHF
TRBV4-2,TRBJ1-1,-,-,TGTGCCAGCAGCCATTCCGGGGCAGGGAACACTGAAGCTTTCTTT,CASSHSGAGNTEAFF
TRBV19,TRBJ1-5,-,TRBD1,TGTGCCAGTAGTATAGGAGGAAGAACAGGGGTTCAGCCCCAGCATTTT,CASSIGGRTGVQPQHF
TRBV19,TRBJ1-4,-,-,TGTGCCAGTAGTATAAGACACAGGGCGACTAATGAAAAACTGTTTTTT,CASSIRHRATNEKLFF
TRBV5-1,TRBJ2-3,-,-,TGCGCCAGCAGCTTGGAAGCCCACACAGATACGCAGTATTTT,CASSLEAHTDTQYF
TRBV7-9,TRBJ2-1,-,-,TGTGCCAGCAGCTTAGAATCACTAGTCCAGAGCTCCTACAATGAGCAGTTCTTC,CASSLESLVQSSYNEQFF
TRBV7-2,TRBJ1-2,-,-,TGTGCCAGCAGCTTGGCATACACGGGACGGAGTAACACCTTC,CASSLAYTGRSNTF
TRBV6-6,TRBJ2-3,-,-,TGTGCCAGCAGTTACACCGGGACCTCAGAGGAAGATACGCAGTATTTT,CASSYTGTSEEDTQYF
TRBV6-1,TRBJ2-1,-,-,TGTGCCAGCAGCCCCGCTGGGGCCGACAATGAGCAGTTCTTC,CASSPAGADNEQFF
TRBV10-3,TRBJ2-2,-,TRBD1,TGTGCCATCAGTGGGGCAGGGGGCAGGACCGGGGAGCTGTTTTTT,CAISGAGGRTGELFF
TRBV30,TRBJ1-1,-,-,TGTGCCTGGAGGGGAGGGGGGGGCACTGAAGCTTTCTTT,CAWRGGGGTEAFF
TRBV6-1,TRBJ1-2,-,TRBD1,TGTGCCAGCAGCCTTCTGGGACAGAACTATGGCTACACCTTC,CASSLLGQNYGYTF
TRBV18,TRBJ1-5,-,TRBD1,TGTGCCAGCTCACCAGACAGGGGTGGCAATCAGCCCCAGCATTTT,CASSPDRGGNQPQHF
TRBV11-2,TRBJ1-2,-,TRBD1,TGTGCCAGCAGCCCGTGGACAGGGGACTATGGCTACACCTTC,CASSPWTGDYGYTF
TRBV5-1,TRBJ1-3,-,-,TGCGCCAGCAGCTTGGAAGGGGGCTCTGGAAACACCATATATTTT,CASSLEGGSGNTIYF
TRBV10-3,TRBJ2-2,-,TRBD2,TGTGCCACCGGGACTAGCGGGGGGCACACCGGGGAGCTGTTTTTT,CATGTSGGHTGELFF
TRBV18,TRBJ1-5,once,TRBD1,TGTGCCAGCTCACCGCTAAAGGGGACAGGGGCAGGATTCATGCAGCCCCAGCATTTT,CASSPLKGTGAGFMQPQHF